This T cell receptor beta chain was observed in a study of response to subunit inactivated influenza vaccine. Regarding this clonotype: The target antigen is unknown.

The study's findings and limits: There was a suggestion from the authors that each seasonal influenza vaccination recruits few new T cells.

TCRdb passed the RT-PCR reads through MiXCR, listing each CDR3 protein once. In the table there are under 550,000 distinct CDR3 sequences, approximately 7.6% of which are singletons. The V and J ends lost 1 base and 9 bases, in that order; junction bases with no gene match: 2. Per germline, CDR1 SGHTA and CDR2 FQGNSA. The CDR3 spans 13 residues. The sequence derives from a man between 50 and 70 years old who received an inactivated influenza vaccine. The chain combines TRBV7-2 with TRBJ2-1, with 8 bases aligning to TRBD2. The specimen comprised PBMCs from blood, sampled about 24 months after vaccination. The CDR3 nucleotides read TGTGCCAGCAGCTTAGTTGCGGGAGGTGAGCAGTTCTTC. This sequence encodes CASSLVAGGEQFF.